The clone carrying this TCR beta chain has a single count. Its target is not known. These data come from a study of cytomegalovirus exposure and HLA in healthy donors. General observations from the study: According to a later analysis, donors in an Asian-associated ancestry cluster reportedly had fewer N-insertions than the roughly 640-donor mean. In a later analysis, V- and J-gene trimming of beta chains associated with a DCLRE1C missense variant, replicated independently.

The PCR had 60 Vbeta and 13 Jbeta primers. Assay: immunoSEQ multiplex PCR; the TCRdb copy retains only in-frame clones and omits some. The sample shows 150,000 to 200,000 clones, roughly 87% of them seen only once. CDR1 and CDR2 from the germline V gene are MNHNS and SASEGT. The CDR3 is made up of 15 amino acids. V lost 7 bases, J lost 1 base, and 14 bases lay in between. The sequence came from a girl less than two years old in good health and CMV-seronegative. Sequencing used PBMCs. The J gene is TRBJ1-5, the V gene TRBV6-1; D is unresolved. The CDR3: CASTRGNKSNQPQHF. In nucleotides, the CDR3 is TGTGCCAGCACACGCGGTAACAAGAGCAATCAGCCCCAGCATTTT.